The source of this TCR beta chain is a study of T cell responses to AZD1222 COVID-19 vaccine. Broader study findings: White British donors predominated, females outnumbered males, and clonal diversity was possibly underestimated. Seropositive at baseline were only a handful of AZD1222 recipients. No repertoire was sampled before or during the peak T cell response, only after it.

Trimming at V came to 4 bases and at J to 4 bases, leaving 4 bases not matched to a gene. The CDR3 length is 15 residues. Germline V gene sequence: CDR1 SGHNT, CDR2 YYREEE (reference sequence). Assay used: immunoSEQ multiplex PCR; TCRdb lists only in-frame clones, some missing. The table records some 130,000 clones, 91% of them present only once. As concerns this clone: Antigen unknown.

This chain uses TRBV5-4 with TRBJ2-7; 14 bases line up with TRBD2. The input for sequencing was peripheral blood, taken on day 0 of AZD1222 vaccination. The receptor's source is an adult in good health. For the CDR3, the DNA is TGTGCCAGCAGCAGGGGACTAGCGGGGGATTACGAGCAGTACTTC. This encodes CASSRGLAGDYEQYF.